This passage covers 16 T cell receptor beta chains from one sample sequenced in a study of tumor and adjacent non-tumor tissue in lung cancer. This sample's RNA came from whole unsorted tissue. The normal lung tissue was taken more than 3 cm from the tumor edge. TCRbeta libraries were built with three rounds of nested PCR, modified from ARM-PCR. TCRdb re-analysed the multiplex PCR reads in MiXCR, keeping a single row per CDR3 protein. The sample holds roughly 69,000 distinct CDR3 sequences, roughly 77% seen once. Sequencing was performed on distant non-tumor lung tissue. The receptors were gathered from a man in his 60s with non-small cell lung cancer.

With regard to this clonotype: A much larger clone lies one base from this, so it may be a read error. This sequence joins TRBV6-5 and TRBJ2-1, with D perhaps TRBD2 (5 bases). Germline assignment: CDR1 MNHEY and CDR2 SVGAGI. The CDR3 is 15 residues long. The CDR3 DNA follows: TGTGCCAACAGTTATACCGGGATCCCCCTAAGTGAGCAGTTCTTC. Translating gives CANSYTGIPLSEQFF.

This clonotype was observed once. The CDR3 coding sequence is TGCGGCCTTGAAGAACAGAGCTACGAGCAGTACTTC. This encodes CGLEEQSYEQYF. The chain uses TRBV29-1 and TRBJ2-7; D uncertain. This CDR3 region has 12 residues. The germline gives CDR1 SQVTM, CDR2 ANQGSEA.

Only one count was recorded for this clonotype. The rearrangement links TRBV24-1 to TRBJ1-1, with D possibly TRBD1 on 5 matching bases. This CDR3 has 13 amino acids. Per germline, CDR1 KGHDR and CDR2 SFDVKD. V was trimmed by 8 bases and J by 6 bases, leaving 15 bases between them. The CDR3 protein is CATIDEGSSEAFF. CDR3 coding DNA: TGTGCCACCATTGACGAGGGGTCCTCTGAAGCTTTCTTT.

In its sample, this clonotype was seen a few times. This may come from a read error, since a much larger clone is one base off. The rearrangement links TRBV7-9 to TRBJ2-7; TRBD1 aligns across 9 bases. The CDR3 is 14 amino acids. Germline lookup yields CDR1 SEHNR and CDR2 FQNEAQ (reference sequence). Trimming took 5 bases from V and 9 from J; bases not matched to a gene: 11. The CDR3 sequence: CASSVVGTGSGQYF. CDR3 in DNA: TGTGCCAGCAGCGTCGTCGGGACAGGGAGTGGGCAGTACTTC. Full variable domain (missing parts from reference TRBV7-9 and TRBJ2-7): DTGVSQNPRHKITKRGQNVTFRCDPISEHNRLYWYRQTLGQGPEFLTYFQNEAQLEKSRLLSDRFSAERPKGSFSTLEIQRTEQGDSAMYLCASSVVGTGSGQYFGPGTRLTVT.

A word on this clonotype: The junction differs from germline at one of its ends, possibly a read error. This chain joins TRBV20-1 and TRBJ1-1; D gene uncertain. This CDR3 region has 14 residues. Germline V gene sequence: CDR1 DFQATT, CDR2 SNEGSKA (reference sequence). As DNA, the CDR3 is TGCAGTGCCAGAGACGGGCAAGGTACAACTGAAGCTTCATTT. This encodes CSARDGQGTTEASF.

This clonotype appeared once. At one of its ends the junction is not consistent with the germline gene, which may arise from a read error. This chain links TRBV29-1 with TRBJ2-7; TRBD1 aligns across 8 bases. The J call may not be correct, given that the DNA end is closer to TRBJ2-1. This CDR3 spans 13 amino acids. CDR1 and CDR2 from the germline V gene are SQVTM and ANQGSEA. The CDR3 here is CRVEGTGTYEQFF. The CDR3 DNA sequence: TGCAGAGTTGAGGGGACAGGAACCTACGAGCAGTTCTTC.

The chain combines TRBV11-2 with TRBJ2-5, with 7 bases that match TRBD2. Germline V gene lookup returns CDR1 SGHAT and CDR2 FQNNGV. CDR3 length equals 16 residues. V lost 5 bases to trimming and J lost 2 bases; unmatched junction nucleotides: 11. CDR3 in DNA: TGTGCCAGCAGCCTTGGTACTAACGGGGGGCAAGAGACCCAGTACTTC. It encodes CASSLGTNGGQETQYF.

The rearrangement joins TRBV10-2 to TRBJ2-1; TRBD2 matches at 7 bases. Germline CDR1 reads WSHSY; CDR2 reads SAAADI. The trim removed 7 bases at V and 6 bases at J, leaving 12 bases unmatched. The CDR3 is 15 amino acids. CDR3 region: CASINLVGGPNEQFF. The CDR3 DNA reads TGCGCCAGCATCAATCTAGTGGGAGGGCCCAATGAGCAGTTCTTC.

The genes are TRBV5-6 and TRBJ1-2; the match to TRBD1 covers 8 bases. CDR3 length equals 15 residues. Per the germline V gene, CDR1 is SGHDT and CDR2 is YYEEEE. V gave up 4 bases and J gave up 1 base; unmatched junction bases: 6. As DNA, the CDR3 is TGTGCCAGCAGCGACGCGACAGGGGTTAACTATGGCTACACCTTC. It is translated as CASSDATGVNYGYTF.

V is TRBV11-3 and J is TRBJ2-1; 10 nucleotides agree with TRBD2. This CDR3 has 16 amino acids. CDR1 is SGHNT and CDR2 is YENEEA in the germline V gene. The junction had 16 bases not matched to a gene; V was cut back by 8 bases and J by 9 bases. CDR3 protein: CASGLVYSGRATEQFF. The CDR3 DNA sequence: TGTGCCAGCGGTTTAGTGTACAGCGGGAGGGCGACTGAGCAGTTCTTC. Variable domain in full (rest from reference TRBV11-3 and TRBJ2-1): EAGVVQSPRYKIIEKKQPVAFWCNPISGHNTLYWYLQNLGQGPELLIRYENEEAVDDSQLPKDRFSAERLKGVDSTLKIQPAELGDSAVYLCASGLVYSGRATEQFFGPGTRLTVL.

A note on this clonotype: One base away lies a much larger clone, so this may be a sequencing read error. The chain links TRBV10-3 to TRBJ1-1; weak D call: TRBD1 (5 bases). Trimming shortened V by 3 bases and J by 6 bases, and 14 bases separated the two germline ends. The CDR3 totals 14 residues. Per germline, CDR1 ENHRY and CDR2 SYGVKD. The CDR3 nucleotides read TGTGCCATCAGTGAACAAGGATGGGACGCTGAAGCTTTCTTT. Amino acids: CAISEQGWDAEAFF.

The V call is TRBV6-2 or TRBV6-3, the J call TRBJ1-1; unclear D gene. Trimming pared 7 bases from V and 1 base from J, leaving 13 bases between. This CDR3 spans 14 amino acids. The germline V gene encodes CDR1 MNHEY and CDR2 SVGEGT. The CDR3 here is CASITRGANTEAFF. The CDR3 DNA is TGTGCCAGCATTACCCGAGGAGCGAACACTGAAGCTTTCTTT.

Comments on this clonotype: An end of the junction differs from the germline gene, which may be a read error. The rearrangement joins TRBV5-4 to TRBJ1-1, with unresolved D. This CDR3 spans 13 amino acids. CDR1 SGHNT and CDR2 YYREEE come from the germline V gene (reference sequence). The CDR3 protein is CASSPTLNTVAFF. The CDR3 coding sequence is TGTGCCAGCAGCCCTACACTGAACACTGTAGCTTTCTTT. Drawing the rest from reference TRBV5-4 and TRBJ1-1, the complete variable domain is ETGVTQSPTHLIKTRGQQVTLRCSSQSGHNTVSWYQQALGQGPQFIFQYYREEENGRGNFPPRFSGLQFPNYSSELNVNALELDDSALYLCASSPTLNTVAFFGQGTRLTVV.

In regard to this clonotype: A junction boundary mismatches the germline segment, possibly from a read error. This chain joins TRBV29-1 and TRBJ2-3, with D perhaps matching TRBD2 (5 bases). CDR1 is SQVTM and CDR2 is ANQGSEA in the germline V gene. The CDR3 is 12 amino acids. The CDR3 nucleotides read TGCAGCGTTGACGGGGATGGAGATACGCAATATTTT. It codes for CSVDGDGDTQYF.

Worth noting for this clonotype: One end of the junction varies from germline; a read error may be responsible. This chain joins TRBV6-5 and TRBJ2-5, with D hard to call. The CDR3 is 11 amino acids. Germline CDR1 is MNHEY and CDR2 is SVGAGI. As DNA, the CDR3 is TGCGCCAGCAGAGACCAGTTGACCCAGTACTTC. This encodes CASRDQLTQYF.

With respect to this clonotype: A read error is likely, as this CDR3 ends without the conserved phenylalanine or tryptophan. The chain is built from TRBV6-4 and TRBJ1-1, with a possible D match to TRBD1 (6 bases). CDR1 and CDR2 (germline): MRHNA, SNTAGT. The CDR3 is 15 amino acids. The germline V and J ends were trimmed by 10 bases and 0 bases, with 18 bases remaining between them. Here the CDR3 DNA reads TGTGCCAACAAAAACGAGGACAGCATGAACACTGAAGCTTTCTCT. Translated, it gives CANKNEDSMNTEAFS.